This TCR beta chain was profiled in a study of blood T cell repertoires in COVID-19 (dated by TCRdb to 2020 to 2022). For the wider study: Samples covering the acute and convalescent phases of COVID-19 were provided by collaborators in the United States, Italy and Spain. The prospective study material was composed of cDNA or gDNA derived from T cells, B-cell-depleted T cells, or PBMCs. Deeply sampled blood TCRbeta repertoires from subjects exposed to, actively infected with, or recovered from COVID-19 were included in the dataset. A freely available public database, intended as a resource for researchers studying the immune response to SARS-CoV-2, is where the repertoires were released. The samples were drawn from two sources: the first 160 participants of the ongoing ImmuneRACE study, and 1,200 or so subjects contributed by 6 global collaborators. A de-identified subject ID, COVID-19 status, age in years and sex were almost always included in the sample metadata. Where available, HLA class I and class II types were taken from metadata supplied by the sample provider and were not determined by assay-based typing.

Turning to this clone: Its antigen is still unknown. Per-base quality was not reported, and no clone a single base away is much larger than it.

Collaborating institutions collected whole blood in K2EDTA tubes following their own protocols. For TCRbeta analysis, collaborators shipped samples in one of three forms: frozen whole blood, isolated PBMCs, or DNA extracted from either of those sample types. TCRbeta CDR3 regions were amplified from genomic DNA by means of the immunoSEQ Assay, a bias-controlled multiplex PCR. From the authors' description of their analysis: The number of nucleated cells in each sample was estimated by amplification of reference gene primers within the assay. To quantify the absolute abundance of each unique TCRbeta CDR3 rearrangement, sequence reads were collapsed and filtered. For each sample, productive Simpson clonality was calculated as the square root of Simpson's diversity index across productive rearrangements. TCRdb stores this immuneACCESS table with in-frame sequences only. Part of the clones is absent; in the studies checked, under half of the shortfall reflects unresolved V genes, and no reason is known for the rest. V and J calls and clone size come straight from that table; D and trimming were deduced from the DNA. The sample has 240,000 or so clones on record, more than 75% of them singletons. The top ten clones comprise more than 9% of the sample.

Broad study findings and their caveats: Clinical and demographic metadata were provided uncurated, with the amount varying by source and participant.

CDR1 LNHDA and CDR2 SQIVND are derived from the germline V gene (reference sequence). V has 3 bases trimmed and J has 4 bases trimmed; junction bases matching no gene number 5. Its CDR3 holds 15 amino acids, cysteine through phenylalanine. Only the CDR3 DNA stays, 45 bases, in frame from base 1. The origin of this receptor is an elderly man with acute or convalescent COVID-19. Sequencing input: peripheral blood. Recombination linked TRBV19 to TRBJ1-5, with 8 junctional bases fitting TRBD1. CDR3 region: CASSMRQGQNQPQHF. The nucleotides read TGTGCCAGTAGTATGAGACAGGGGCAAAATCAGCCCCAGCATTTT.